The rows below give T cell receptor beta chains drawn from one sample of a study of blood T cell repertoires in COVID-19. The table came from immunoSEQ multiplex PCR; TCRdb's copy has only in-frame clones and leaves some out. Of just over 650,000 clones in the sample, 70% to 90% were seen once. The sequencing input was peripheral blood. Receptors were obtained from a woman aged 18-35 years with acute or convalescent COVID-19. CDR3s include the opening cysteine and the closing phenylalanine or tryptophan. D genes are given only for firm matches. Size is omitted from some rows. Given values are once, few, many or a class for expanded clones.

- | TRBJ1-1 | TRBV9 | TRBD1 | CASSVGDRGSTEAFF | TGTGCCAGCAGCGTAGGGGACAGGGGGAGCACTGAAGCTTTCTTT
once | TRBJ1-1 | TRBV6-1 | - | CASSERGLNTEAFF | TGTGCCAGCAGTGAAAGGGGGTTGAACACTGAAGCTTTCTTT
- | TRBJ2-3 | TRBV4-1 | TRBD1 | CASSPNTGDTQYF | TGCGCCAGCAGCCCGAATACAGGGGACACGCAGTATTTT
- | TRBJ2-1 | TRBV9 | - | CASSPRDNYNEQFF | TGTGCCAGCAGCCCCCGGGACAACTACAATGAGCAGTTCTTC
- | TRBJ2-6 | TRBV2 | - | CASSQGSGANVLTF | TGTGCCAGCAGTCAGGGGTCTGGGGCCAACGTCCTGACTTTC
- | TRBJ2-1 | TRBV10-3 | - | CAISGSSTRPYNEQFF | TGTGCCATCAGTGGTTCTTCCACTAGACCGTACAATGAGCAGTTCTTC
- | TRBJ1-2 | TRBV6-1 | - | CASSELRRGGGYTF | TGTGCCAGCAGTGAATTGCGGCGGGGGGGTGGCTACACCTTC
- | TRBJ1-6 | TRBV5-4 | - | CASSLGGVSAYNSPLHF | TGTGCCAGCAGCTTAGGTGGGGTTAGCGCCTATAATTCACCCCTCCACTTT
- | TRBJ1-3 | TRBV28 | - | CAGQSSGNTIYF | TGTGCCGGGCAGTCCTCTGGAAACACCATATATTTT
- | TRBJ1-1 | TRBV7-9 | - | CASSPVRDTEAFF | TGTGCCAGCAGTCCCGTGCGGGACACTGAAGCTTTCTTT
- | TRBJ1-1 | TRBV12-3/TRBV12-4 | - | CASSAGWYTEAFF | TGTGCCAGCAGTGCGGGCTGGTACACTGAAGCTTTCTTT
- | TRBJ1-5 | TRBV10-3 | - | CAGQGAPDSPQHF | TGTGCCGGACAAGGAGCCCCTGATAGCCCCCAGCATTTT
- | TRBJ1-1 | TRBV9 | TRBD1 | CASSNPGGQNTEAFF | TGTGCCAGCAGCAACCCAGGGGGCCAGAACACTGAAGCTTTCTTT
- | TRBJ2-1 | TRBV19 | TRBD2 | CASSIETSGGVDNEQFF | TGTGCCAGTAGTATTGAGACTAGCGGGGGGGTAGACAATGAGCAGTTCTTC
- | TRBJ2-5 | TRBV2 | TRBD1 | CASSTGTGNQETQYF | TGTGCCAGCAGTACCGGGACAGGGAACCAAGAGACCCAGTACTTC
- | TRBJ1-1 | TRBV4-1 | - | CASSQSSPGAGRGDGEAFF | TGCGCCAGCAGCCAATCCTCTCCAGGGGCGGGTCGGGGTGATGGAGAAGCTTTCTTT
few | TRBJ2-7 | TRBV28 | TRBD2 | CASSIGGEQYF | TGTGCCAGCAGTATCGGGGGGGAGCAGTACTTC
- | TRBJ1-2 | TRBV3-1/TRBV3-2 | - | CASSPQGSGYTF | TGTGCCAGCAGCCCCCAGGGCTCTGGCTACACCTTC
- | TRBJ2-7 | TRBV6-2/TRBV6-3 | - | CASSSRDKFYEQYF | TGTGCCAGCAGTAGCCGGGACAAGTTTTACGAGCAGTACTTC
- | TRBJ1-4 | TRBV4-2 | TRBD1 | CASSPRRGTGDEKLFF | TGTGCCAGCAGCCCAAGAAGAGGGACAGGGGATGAAAAACTGTTTTTT
- | TRBJ2-7 | TRBV7-8 | TRBD1 | CASSLEGTESYEQYF | TGTGCCAGCAGCTTAGAAGGGACAGAGTCCTACGAGCAGTACTTC
- | TRBJ2-3 | TRBV6-4 | - | CASGANPGTDTQYF | TGTGCCAGCGGAGCCAATCCTGGCACAGATACGCAGTATTTT
- | TRBJ1-1 | TRBV29-1 | TRBD1 | CSVEPDRGPEAFF | TGCAGCGTTGAGCCTGACAGGGGACCTGAAGCTTTCTTT
- | TRBJ1-3 | TRBV28 | - | CASSLFPGRNTIYF | TGTGCCAGCAGTTTATTCCCTGGGCGAAACACCATATATTTT
- | TRBJ1-5 | TRBV29-1 | - | CSASDRLGQPQHF | TGCAGCGCATCTGACAGGCTGGGTCAGCCCCAGCATTTT
- | TRBJ2-7 | TRBV9 | TRBD2 | CASSVDGLAGYEQYF | TGTGCCAGCAGCGTAGATGGACTAGCTGGGTACGAGCAGTACTTC
- | TRBJ2-4 | TRBV25-1 | TRBD2 | CASSDMAGGLAKNIQYF | TGTGCCAGCAGTGATATGGCGGGGGGGCTAGCCAAAAACATTCAGTACTTC
- | TRBJ2-3 | TRBV7-3 | TRBD2 | CASSFGTSGDTQYF | TGTGCCAGCAGCTTTGGGACTAGCGGGGATACGCAGTATTTT
- | TRBJ2-7 | TRBV30 | - | CAWSVGGSEQYF | TGTGCCTGGAGTGTCGGGGGAAGCGAGCAGTACTTC
- | TRBJ2-5 | TRBV2 | TRBD2 | CASMRTSGGTGETQYF | TGTGCCAGTATGAGGACTAGCGGGGGAACGGGAGAGACCCAGTACTTC
- | TRBJ2-7 | TRBV7-9 | TRBD2 | CASSAPERGSYEQYF | TGTGCCAGCAGCGCCCCTGAGCGGGGCTCCTACGAGCAGTACTTC
- | TRBJ1-1 | TRBV19 | - | CASRQGSIAEAFF | TGTGCCAGTAGGCAGGGTAGTATCGCTGAAGCTTTCTTT
- | TRBJ1-1 | TRBV13 | - | CASSFSGLETEAFF | TGTGCCAGCAGCTTCAGCGGCCTCGAAACTGAAGCTTTCTTT
once | TRBJ1-2 | TRBV13 | TRBD1 | CASSSSRDRDRGYGYTF | TGTGCCAGCAGCTCCTCCCGGGACAGGGATAGGGGCTATGGCTACACCTTC
- | TRBJ1-5 | TRBV19 | TRBD1 | CASSRQGYSNQPQHF | TGTGCCAGTAGCCGACAGGGTTATAGCAATCAGCCCCAGCATTTT
- | TRBJ1-1 | TRBV6-2/TRBV6-3 | - | CASSYFRGAEAFF | TGTGCCAGCAGTTATTTCAGGGGCGCTGAAGCTTTCTTT
- | TRBJ1-3 | TRBV6-5 | - | CASSTAGLGNTIYF | TGTGCCAGCAGTACGGCAGGGCTTGGAAACACCATATATTTT
- | TRBJ2-1 | TRBV10-2 | TRBD2 | CASRLGWTSLGEQFF | TGCGCCAGCAGACTTGGATGGACTAGCCTGGGTGAGCAGTTCTTC
- | TRBJ2-5 | TRBV9 | TRBD2 | CASSVVGSGGAETQYF | TGTGCCAGCAGCGTAGTGGGTAGCGGGGGGGCCGAGACCCAGTACTTC
- | TRBJ1-5 | TRBV15 | - | CATSRDLLGGNQPQHF | TGTGCCACCAGCAGAGATCTATTGGGGGGGAATCAGCCCCAGCATTTT
- | TRBJ1-1 | TRBV6-2/TRBV6-3 | - | CASSRGGFNTEAFF | TGTGCCAGCAGCCGGGGGGGTTTTAACACTGAAGCTTTCTTT
- | TRBJ1-1 | TRBV6-1 | - | CASSEARLRSRDTEAFF | TGTGCCAGCAGTGAAGCTCGCTTGCGATCCAGGGACACTGAAGCTTTCTTT
once | TRBJ1-6 | TRBV12-3/TRBV12-4 | - | CASNQGWNSPLHF | TGTGCCAGCAATCAGGGGTGGAATTCACCCCTCCACTTT
- | TRBJ2-4 | TRBV2 | TRBD2 | CASNSGDAKNIQYF | TGTGCCAGCAATAGCGGGGATGCCAAAAACATTCAGTACTTC
- | TRBJ2-2 | TRBV27 | TRBD1 | CASRGQGIGELFF | TGTGCCAGCAGGGGACAGGGGATCGGGGAGCTGTTTTTT
- | TRBJ1-1 | TRBV7-2 | TRBD1 | CASSLGTKPGQATTKAFF | TGTGCCAGCAGCTTAGGGACCAAACCGGGACAGGCGACGACCAAGGCTTTCTTT
- | TRBJ2-2 | TRBV7-8 | TRBD2 | CASSVTGTTNTGELFF | TGTGCCAGCAGCGTCACCGGGACTACGAACACCGGGGAGCTGTTTTTT
- | TRBJ2-7 | TRBV5-1 | TRBD1 | CASSLSLTGGTSAYF | TGCGCCAGCAGCCTCTCCCTGACAGGGGGCACGTCCGCGTACTTC
- | TRBJ2-4 | TRBV5-1 | - | CASSSKSAGNIQYF | TGCGCCAGCAGCTCAAAGTCGGCGGGAAACATTCAGTACTTC
- | TRBJ2-6 | TRBV24-1 | - | CATSDSSLRTLTGANVLTF | TGTGCCACCAGTGATTCTTCTTTGAGGACACTGACTGGGGCCAACGTCCTGACTTTC
- | TRBJ1-2 | TRBV19 | TRBD1 | CASSMLTGQELRKYGYTF | TGTGCCAGTAGTATGCTTACGGGACAGGAGCTCCGTAAATATGGCTACACCTTC
- | TRBJ2-1 | TRBV19 | TRBD1 | CASSISTGAYNEQFF | TGTGCCAGTAGTATCTCGACAGGGGCATACAATGAGCAGTTCTTC
- | TRBJ1-2 | TRBV15 | - | CATSRRADNYGYTF | TGTGCCACCAGCAGGCGTGCGGATAACTATGGCTACACCTTC
- | TRBJ1-2 | TRBV5-1 | - | CASSLGTGHGYTF | TGCGCCAGCAGCTTGGGAACAGGACATGGCTACACCTTC
- | TRBJ1-5 | TRBV19 | TRBD1 | CAGGARDRDYQPQHF | TGTGCCGGGGGGGCCCGGGACAGGGATTATCAGCCCCAGCATTTT
- | TRBJ2-5 | TRBV29-1 | TRBD1 | CSVGQGAQETQYF | TGCAGCGTGGGACAGGGGGCCCAAGAGACCCAGTACTTC